This T cell receptor (beta chain) stems from a study of cytomegalovirus exposure and HLA in healthy donors. The wider study: Ancestry clustering placed more than 80% of over 300 genotyped donors in the Caucasian-associated cluster.

This CDR3 comprises 15 residues. V lost 2 bases to trimming and J lost 10 bases; unmatched junction nucleotides: 7. Looked up from germline, CDR1 is MNHEY and CDR2 is SMNVEV (reference sequence). As regards this clone: Antigen specificity is unknown.

Study-wide points: In vitro assays verified that a few CMV-associated chains recognized CMV antigens specifically. Highest at DRB1 and lowest at HLA-C, TCR association rates differed among HLA loci in a later analysis.

Vbeta (60) and Jbeta (13) primers were used in the PCR. Sequenced by immunoSEQ multiplex PCR; TCRdb stores in-frame clones only, minus some. The sample has about 130,000 clones, around four fifths seen once; the top ten hold approximately 1.5%. The clonotype originates from a man between 40 and 49 years old in good health and CMV-seronegative. Material: PBMCs. The J gene is TRBJ1-6, the V gene TRBV27; 8 positions agree with TRBD1. The CDR3 region has the DNA TGTGCCAGCAGTTTACTCCGGACAGGGTCCTCACCCCTCCACTTT. Encoded protein: CASSLLRTGSSPLHF.